Listed below are T cell receptor beta chains from one sample, sequenced in a study of blood T cell repertoires in COVID-19. Sequenced by immunoSEQ multiplex PCR; TCRdb stores in-frame clones only, minus some. Seen here are 350,000 to 400,000 clones, around 92% observed once, and the top ten hold 1.5% to 2%. Sequencing was performed on PBMCs or T cells enriched from blood (not recorded which). The receptor source for this set is a woman aged 30 to 39 who had recovered from COVID-19. Each CDR3 is given with its conserved first and last residue. The D gene is left open where the match is weak. Expanded clones get a size class; other rows say once, few or many, or leave the size out.

>.|TRBJ2-2|TRBV4-1|.
CASSLQGGPGELFF
TGCGCCAGCAGCCTCCAGGGGGGTCCCGGGGAGCTGTTTTTT
>.|TRBJ1-6|TRBV4-3|TRBD1
CASSQGQGGSPLHF
TGCGCCAGCAGCCAAGGACAGGGTGGCTCACCCCTCCACTTT
>.|TRBJ2-3|TRBV7-3|TRBD2
CASSLSPGDYAGGNPSTDTQYF
TGTGCCAGCAGCTTAAGCCCAGGGGACTATGCGGGAGGAAACCCTAGCACAGATACGCAGTATTTT
>.|TRBJ2-3|TRBV10-3|TRBD1
CAAATGTEYTDTQYF
TGTGCCGCGGCCACCGGGACAGAATACACAGATACGCAGTATTTT
>.|TRBJ1-5|TRBV18|.
CASSPSNGVRGNQPQHF
TGTGCCAGCTCACCTTCGAACGGGGTTCGGGGCAATCAGCCCCAGCATTTT
>.|TRBJ1-2|TRBV29-1|.
CSVVSVNYGYTF
TGCAGCGTTGTCAGCGTTAACTATGGCTACACCTTC
>.|TRBJ2-5|TRBV4-3|TRBD2
CASSQDRAGGPQETQYF
TGCGCCAGCAGCCAAGATCGGGCGGGGGGCCCACAAGAGACCCAGTACTTC
>.|TRBJ1-1|TRBV7-9|TRBD1
CASRDSENTEAFF
TGTGCCAGCCGGGACAGCGAGAACACTGAAGCTTTCTTT
>.|TRBJ2-7|TRBV6-1|.
CASSELLHSYEQYF
TGTGCCAGCAGTGAACTGTTGCACAGCTACGAGCAGTACTTC
>.|TRBJ2-1|TRBV2|.
CASTRDRSTDEQFF
TGTGCCAGCACGCGCGACAGGTCTACGGATGAGCAGTTCTTC
>.|TRBJ2-3|TRBV10-1|.
CASSPGWGADTQYF
TGCGCCAGCAGCCCTGGATGGGGGGCAGATACGCAGTATTTT
>.|TRBJ2-3|TRBV25-1|TRBD2
CASSANLAGGPITQYF
TGTGCCAGCAGTGCGAACCTAGCGGGAGGGCCAATTACGCAGTATTTT
>.|TRBJ1-5|TRBV19|.
CASSPSTDNQPQHF
TGTGCCAGTAGTCCATCGACAGACAATCAGCCCCAGCATTTT
>.|TRBJ1-4|TRBV4-1|.
CASSQGGPYEKLFF
TGCGCCAGCAGCCAAGGGGGGCCGTATGAAAAACTGTTTTTT
>.|TRBJ1-3|TRBV6-5|TRBD1
CASSRGRFGNTIYF
TGTGCCAGTAGCAGGGGGCGGTTTGGAAACACCATATATTTT
>once|TRBJ2-3|TRBV7-3|.
CASSSSVTQYF
TGTGCCAGCAGCTCTTCAGTTACGCAGTATTTT
>.|TRBJ1-6|TRBV19|.
CASSDTRGGNSPLHF
TGTGCCAGTAGTGATACTAGGGGGGGGAATTCACCCCTCCACTTT
>once|TRBJ2-1|TRBV28|.
CASSLEGNEQFF
TGTGCCAGCAGTTTGGAGGGAAATGAGCAGTTCTTC
>.|TRBJ1-1|TRBV6-5|.
CASSILGALNTEAFF
TGTGCCAGCAGTATACTGGGGGCTCTGAACACTGAAGCTTTCTTT
>.|TRBJ1-5|TRBV7-9|.
CASSLVGTGQPQHF
TGTGCCAGCAGCTTAGTTGGCACAGGCCAGCCCCAGCATTTT
>once|TRBJ1-1|TRBV29-1|.
CSGYEADRQAFF
TGCAGCGGCTACGAGGCCGACCGTCAGGCTTTCTTT
>once|TRBJ2-1|TRBV5-8|TRBD1
CASSGGTGARYNEQFF
TGTGCCAGCAGCGGGGGGACAGGGGCAAGGTACAATGAGCAGTTCTTC
>.|TRBJ2-7|TRBV19|.
CASSILPGGYEQYF
TGTGCCAGTAGTATACTTCCGGGTGGCTACGAGCAGTACTTC
>once|TRBJ2-1|TRBV27|TRBD1
CASSQKPPGQNYNEQFF
TGTGCCAGCAGTCAAAAACCACCGGGACAGAACTACAATGAGCAGTTCTTC